This is a list of T cell receptor beta chains from one sample in a study of blood T cell repertoires in COVID-19. TCRdb's table, derived via immunoSEQ multiplex PCR, lists solely in-frame clones and lacks some. In the table there are under 350,000 clones, roughly 86% of which are singletons. Sequenced material: peripheral blood. These receptors were obtained from a woman in her twenties or thirties with COVID-19, enrolled during active disease. CDR3s include the opening cysteine and the closing phenylalanine or tryptophan. The order of the fields is D gene, J gene, V gene, clone size, CDR3 protein, CDR3 DNA. A D gene is named only where the DNA matches it firmly. Only part of the rows carry a size: once, few, many, or a class if the clone is expanded.

D: .; J: TRBJ2-5; V: TRBV7-2; size: .; CDR3: CASSLERAETQYF; DNA: TGTGCCAGCAGCTTAGAGCGGGCAGAGACCCAGTACTTC
D: .; J: TRBJ1-1; V: TRBV4-1; size: .; CDR3: CASSQEEFGGTTEAFF; DNA: TGCGCCAGCAGCCAAGAAGAGTTTGGGGGCACCACTGAAGCTTTCTTT
D: TRBD1; J: TRBJ2-7; V: TRBV27; size: .; CDR3: CASSPRQGGAYEQYF; DNA: TGTGCCAGCAGTCCCCGACAGGGTGGGGCCTACGAGCAGTACTTC
D: TRBD1; J: TRBJ1-2; V: TRBV30; size: .; CDR3: CAWSRQGLYGYTF; DNA: TGTGCCTGGAGCCGACAGGGACTCTATGGCTACACCTTC
D: TRBD2; J: TRBJ2-3; V: TRBV5-4; size: .; CDR3: CASSGGGIPDTQYF; DNA: TGTGCCAGCAGCGGGGGAGGGATCCCTGATACGCAGTATTTT
D: TRBD1; J: TRBJ2-7; V: TRBV12-3/TRBV12-4; size: .; CDR3: CASSRDRDEQYF; DNA: TGTGCCAGCAGTCGGGACAGGGACGAGCAGTACTTC
D: TRBD1; J: TRBJ1-2; V: TRBV9; size: .; CDR3: CASSPVPGQPNYGYTF; DNA: TGTGCCAGCAGCCCAGTACCGGGACAGCCTAACTATGGCTACACCTTC
D: .; J: TRBJ2-4; V: TRBV19; size: .; CDR3: CASSRQGPGLGVAKNIQYF; DNA: TGTGCCAGTAGTCGCCAGGGACCGGGACTTGGAGTAGCCAAAAACATTCAGTACTTC
D: TRBD1; J: TRBJ1-3; V: TRBV28; size: .; CDR3: CASSRGTGAGNTIYF; DNA: TGTGCCAGCAGTCGGGGCACAGGGGCTGGAAACACCATATATTTT
D: TRBD2; J: TRBJ2-3; V: TRBV5-1; size: .; CDR3: CASSTDGGAAVTDTQYF; DNA: TGCGCCAGCAGCACGGACGGGGGGGCCGCAGTCACAGATACGCAGTATTTT
D: TRBD2; J: TRBJ2-3; V: TRBV6-2/TRBV6-3; size: .; CDR3: CASSYSSGGAHRDTQYF; DNA: TGTGCCAGCAGTTACTCGAGCGGGGGGGCCCACAGAGATACGCAGTATTTT
D: .; J: TRBJ1-3; V: TRBV5-1; size: .; CDR3: CASSSGHVGFDIYF; DNA: TGCGCCAGCAGCTCGGGACACGTGGGTTTTGACATATATTTT
D: .; J: TRBJ1-4; V: TRBV2; size: .; CDR3: CASSDVPREEKLFF; DNA: TGTGCCAGCAGTGACGTCCCCCGCGAGGAAAAACTGTTTTTT
D: .; J: TRBJ2-2; V: TRBV7-8; size: .; CDR3: CASSLGLRGTTGELFF; DNA: TGTGCCAGCAGCTTAGGTCTGCGCGGTACCACCGGGGAGCTGTTTTTT
D: TRBD1; J: TRBJ1-3; V: TRBV6-5; size: few; CDR3: CASSRGQNGNTIYF; DNA: TGTGCTAGCAGCCGGGGACAGAATGGAAACACCATATATTTT
D: TRBD1; J: TRBJ1-6; V: TRBV5-8; size: .; CDR3: CASNSPRQGDSPLHF; DNA: TGTGCCAGCAACTCCCCTCGACAGGGTGATTCACCCCTCCACTTT
D: TRBD1; J: TRBJ1-3; V: TRBV5-1; size: .; CDR3: CASSPPDRESGNTIYF; DNA: TGCGCCAGCAGCCCGCCGGACAGGGAGTCTGGAAACACCATATATTTT
D: TRBD1; J: TRBJ2-2; V: TRBV18; size: once; CDR3: CASSPQGVANLRELFF; DNA: TGTGCCAGCTCACCGCAGGGGGTGGCAAACCTCCGGGAGCTGTTTTTT
D: TRBD2; J: TRBJ2-7; V: TRBV7-9; size: .; CDR3: CASSQTSGAPLLEQYF; DNA: TGTGCCAGCAGCCAGACTAGCGGGGCCCCCCTACTGGAGCAGTACTTC